This paragraph reports one T cell receptor (beta chain). Bulk CD8+ and CD4+ cells came from magnetic negative isolation; CD8+ TEMRA by FACS. Reverse transcription of 0.5 to 1 ug RNA was performed with random hexamers. immunoSEQ multiplex PCR amplified TCR beta CDR3 across 54 Vbeta, 13 Jbeta. Each CDR3 protein gets one entry after TCRdb re-called the immunoSEQ multiplex PCR reads with MiXCR. The sample has 150,000 or so distinct CDR3 sequences; about 91% are singletons. The data belong to a study of CD8 T cells in Susac syndrome. Germline V gene lookup returns CDR1 MNHEY and CDR2 SMNVEV (reference sequence). V was shortened by 5 bases and J by 4 bases, with 11 bases between the two germline ends. This CDR3 has 14 amino acids.

The specimen sequenced was CD4+ T cells from PBMCs. The chain is built from TRBV27 and TRBJ2-2; possible D gene TRBD2, 6 bases. The source is a human donor in good health. The CDR3: CASSGSGVTGELFF. CDR3 DNA: TGTGCCAGCAGTGGGTCGGGAGTCACCGGGGAGCTGTTTTTT.